This TCR beta chain was recorded in a study of blood T cells in healthy people across ages. General observations from the study: Naive T cell percentage showed a strong correlation with the diversity of TCR beta. No one knew whether donors had CMV, which possibly confounded expanded clonotype changes. The lack of PBMC sorting stopped any conclusive naive versus antigen-experienced comparison.

This CDR3 is built from 15 residues. Trimming shortened V by 0 bases and J by 0 bases, and 4 bases separated the two germline ends. Per the germline V gene, CDR1 is SGHRS and CDR2 is YFSETQ. This clonotype was seen once. What it binds is not known. Being one base from a much bigger clone, this may be a read error. Isolation per sample recovered at least 7 million PBMCs. A second about 6 to 11 cycle PCR used barcoded and J-beta primers. TCRdb reprocessed the 5' RACE reads via MiXCR and lists one record per CDR3 protein. Among about 680,000 distinct CDR3 sequences, approximately 50% were seen once, and the ten largest hold about a third.

Specimen: blood. The receptor was derived from a woman in her sixties in good health. The chain combines TRBV5-1 with TRBJ2-6; D is ambiguous. The CDR3 DNA is TGCGCCAGCAGCTTGGAGGTCTCTGGGGCCAACGTCCTGACTTTC. It yields the protein CASSLEVSGANVLTF.